This T cell receptor beta chain was documented in a study of blood T cell repertoires in COVID-19. Across the whole study: Sample material is recorded as cDNA or gDNA derived from T cells, B-cell-depleted T cells, or PBMCs.

The CDR3 is 13 residues long. The V and J ends lost 8 bases and 2 bases respectively, with 10 bases between them. Germline V gene lookup returns CDR1 MDHEN and CDR2 SYDVKM. Original data processing: Amplified reference gene primers provided the basis for estimating nucleated cell counts. Clones were read by immunoSEQ multiplex PCR, and TCRdb kept only the in-frame ones, dropping some. The V and J calls and clone size come from that table; D and trimming were worked out from the DNA. The data hold around 97,000 clones, with about 86% observed a single time. Specimen: peripheral blood. The TCR sequence derives from a human donor in a cohort sampled during active COVID-19. The chain combines TRBV28 with TRBJ1-5, with D uncertain. The CDR3 spells CASRVNGNQPQHF. CDR3 coding DNA: TGTGCCAGCCGAGTCAATGGCAATCAGCCCCAGCATTTT.